This TCR beta chain stems from a study of blood T cell repertoires in COVID-19. Sequencing used immunoSEQ multiplex PCR; TCRdb keeps in-frame clones, though not all of them. The repertoire holds fewer than 25,000 clones, around 92% seen once, with over 3% in the top ten. Sequencing was performed on peripheral blood. The TCR originated in an older woman with active COVID-19.

CDR3 residues: CASSIQDFYGYTF. The CDR3 bases are TGTGCCAGTAGTATCCAGGACTTCTATGGCTACACCTTC. The chain links TRBV19 to TRBJ1-2; no firm D call. Germline values: CDR1 LNHDA, CDR2 SQIVND (reference sequence). V lost 3 bases, J lost 4 bases, and 9 bases lay in between. This CDR3 contains 13 residues.